These T cell receptor beta chains were read from a single sample in a study of T-cell reconstitution after alpha-beta-depleted transplantation in children. One entry per CDR3 protein, called by TCRdb with MiXCR from the PCR reads. The table has hundreds of thousands of distinct CDR3 sequences, around 17% seen once. This material consisted of PBMCs from the stem cell graft donor, taken from the stem cell graft. The source is a human donor who donated a stem cell graft to a child with acute myeloid leukemia. Both conserved end residues are part of each CDR3. The D gene is left open where the match is weak. Size is omitted from some rows. Given values are once, few, many or a class for expanded clones.

j_gene: TRBJ1-2
d_gene: TRBD1
v_gene: TRBV29-1
abundance: many
CDR3aa: CSAIGQGYNYGYTF
CDR3nt: TGCAGCGCTATCGGACAGGGCTACAACTATGGCTACACCTTC

j_gene: TRBJ2-5
d_gene: NA
v_gene: TRBV27
abundance: few
CDR3aa: CASSLSKGAVDHF
CDR3nt: TGTGCCAGCAGTTTATCGAAAGGGGCCGTGGACCACTTC

j_gene: TRBJ1-2
d_gene: NA
v_gene: TRBV15
abundance: few
CDR3aa: CATSREAMTGNYGYTF
CDR3nt: TGTGCCACCAGCAGAGAAGCAATGACAGGCAACTATGGCTACACCTTC

j_gene: TRBJ1-2
d_gene: TRBD1
v_gene: TRBV20-1
abundance: NA
CDR3aa: CSARIDRENYGYTF
CDR3nt: TGCAGTGCTAGAATCGACAGGGAAAACTATGGCTACACCTTC

j_gene: TRBJ2-3
d_gene: NA
v_gene: TRBV29-1
abundance: many
CDR3aa: CSFSPGYTQYF
CDR3nt: TGCAGCTTCTCCCCAGGGTATACGCAGTATTTT

j_gene: TRBJ1-6
d_gene: NA
v_gene: TRBV20-1
abundance: many
CDR3aa: CSARGAVYNSPLHF
CDR3nt: TGCAGTGCTAGAGGGGCAGTCTATAATTCACCCCTCCACTTT

j_gene: TRBJ1-5
d_gene: NA
v_gene: TRBV10-2
abundance: few
CDR3aa: CASSDGGVNQPQHF
CDR3nt: TGCGCCAGCAGTGACGGGGGGGTAAATCAGCCCCAGCATTTT

j_gene: TRBJ2-7
d_gene: NA
v_gene: TRBV7-9
abundance: few
CDR3aa: CASSRRDTSYEQYF
CDR3nt: TGTGCCAGCAGCCGAAGGGACACCTCCTACGAGCAGTACTTC

j_gene: TRBJ1-1
d_gene: TRBD1
v_gene: TRBV27
abundance: many
CDR3aa: CASSLFRGQGAVNTEAFF
CDR3nt: TGTGCCAGCAGTTTATTTAGGGGGCAGGGGGCAGTCAACACTGAAGCTTTCTTT

j_gene: TRBJ2-2
d_gene: NA
v_gene: TRBV7-7
abundance: few
CDR3aa: CASSEAVTGELFF
CDR3nt: TGTGCCAGCAGCGAGGCTGTTACCGGGGAGCTGTTTTTT

j_gene: TRBJ1-4
d_gene: TRBD1
v_gene: TRBV15
abundance: few
CDR3aa: CATSRPDRAGEKLFF
CDR3nt: TGTGCCACCAGCAGACCGGACAGGGCCGGGGAAAAACTGTTTTTT

j_gene: TRBJ1-2
d_gene: NA
v_gene: TRBV24-1
abundance: many
CDR3aa: CATSDLRGYTF
CDR3nt: TGTGCCACCAGTGATTTGAGAGGCTACACCTTC

j_gene: TRBJ2-5
d_gene: NA
v_gene: TRBV4-2
abundance: few
CDR3aa: CASSQEAGWETQYF
CDR3nt: TGTGCCAGCAGCCAAGAAGCAGGGTGGGAGACCCAGTACTTC

j_gene: TRBJ2-1
d_gene: NA
v_gene: TRBV7-9
abundance: NA
CDR3aa: CASSLVVVGLQVF
CDR3nt: TGTGCCAGCAGCTTAGTAGTGGTGGGACTTCAGGTCTTC

j_gene: TRBJ2-2
d_gene: NA
v_gene: TRBV5-1
abundance: NA
CDR3aa: CASSLLSANTGELFF
CDR3nt: TGCGCCAGCAGCCTCCTAAGCGCGAACACCGGGGAGCTGTTTTTT

j_gene: TRBJ2-3
d_gene: NA
v_gene: TRBV5-1
abundance: many
CDR3aa: CASSLDTASLRTDTQYF
CDR3nt: TGCGCCAGCAGCTTGGATACAGCGAGTTTAAGAACAGATACGCAGTATTTT

j_gene: TRBJ2-7
d_gene: NA
v_gene: TRBV20-1
abundance: many
CDR3aa: CSAKTDLVSYEQYF
CDR3nt: TGCAGTGCCAAGACGGACCTCGTGTCCTACGAGCAGTACTTC

j_gene: TRBJ2-1
d_gene: NA
v_gene: TRBV9
abundance: NA
CDR3aa: CASSAGAGPYNEQFF
CDR3nt: TGTGCCAGCAGCGCGGGTGCAGGACCCTACAATGAGCAGTTCTTC

j_gene: TRBJ1-5
d_gene: NA
v_gene: TRBV10-3
abundance: many
CDR3aa: CAISEVKGNQPQHF
CDR3nt: TGTGCCATCAGTGAGGTGAAGGGCAATCAGCCCCAGCATTTT

j_gene: TRBJ1-2
d_gene: TRBD1
v_gene: TRBV20-1
abundance: many
CDR3aa: CSASLRQGESGYTF
CDR3nt: TGCAGTGCTAGCCTCCGACAGGGAGAGAGTGGCTACACCTTC

j_gene: TRBJ2-3
d_gene: NA
v_gene: TRBV7-2
abundance: NA
CDR3aa: CASFQNTDTQYF
CDR3nt: TGTGCCAGCTTCCAGAACACAGATACGCAGTATTTT

j_gene: TRBJ2-5
d_gene: NA
v_gene: TRBV11-3
abundance: few
CDR3aa: CASSSRGSYQETQYF
CDR3nt: TGTGCCAGCAGCTCCCGGGGTTCGTACCAAGAGACCCAGTACTTC

j_gene: TRBJ1-2
d_gene: NA
v_gene: TRBV20-1
abundance: few
CDR3aa: CSAWSRAGSRGYTF
CDR3nt: TGCAGTGCTTGGAGCCGAGCCGGAAGCCGTGGCTACACCTTC

j_gene: TRBJ2-3
d_gene: NA
v_gene: TRBV6-5
abundance: few
CDR3aa: CASSYTGIVGLTDTQYF
CDR3nt: TGTGCCAGCAGTTACACCGGGATTGTGGGCTTAACAGATACGCAGTATTTT

j_gene: TRBJ2-2
d_gene: TRBD1
v_gene: TRBV4-3
abundance: NA
CDR3aa: CASSPRDRVGGELFF
CDR3nt: TGCGCCAGCAGCCCCCGGGACAGGGTTGGCGGGGAGCTGTTTTTT

j_gene: TRBJ1-5
d_gene: NA
v_gene: TRBV20-1
abundance: many
CDR3aa: CSAGAIEGNQPQHF
CDR3nt: TGCAGTGCTGGGGCCATAGAGGGCAATCAGCCCCAGCATTTT

j_gene: TRBJ2-7
d_gene: NA
v_gene: TRBV7-2
abundance: NA
CDR3aa: CASSLVVTREQYF
CDR3nt: TGTGCCAGCAGCTTAGTGGTGACCCGGGAGCAGTACTTC

j_gene: TRBJ2-2
d_gene: NA
v_gene: TRBV20-1
abundance: NA
CDR3aa: CSASRSFPAGELFF
CDR3nt: TGCAGTGCCAGCAGGTCGTTCCCCGCCGGGGAGCTGTTTTTT

j_gene: TRBJ2-7
d_gene: NA
v_gene: TRBV7-9
abundance: few
CDR3aa: CASSLSQGRPLDEQYF
CDR3nt: TGTGCCAGCAGCTTATCCCAGGGCCGTCCTCTGGACGAGCAGTACTTC

j_gene: TRBJ2-2
d_gene: NA
v_gene: TRBV27
abundance: many
CDR3aa: CASSLMETGELFF
CDR3nt: TGTGCCAGCAGTTTGATGGAGACCGGGGAGCTGTTTTTT

j_gene: TRBJ1-1
d_gene: NA
v_gene: TRBV11-2
abundance: NA
CDR3aa: CASSYPQGGTEAFF
CDR3nt: TGTGCCAGCAGCTACCCACAGGGTGGCACTGAAGCTTTCTTT

j_gene: TRBJ1-1
d_gene: NA
v_gene: TRBV4-3
abundance: NA
CDR3aa: CASSQLRGSTMLNTEAFF
CDR3nt: TGCGCCAGCAGCCAACTTAGGGGCAGTACAATGCTGAACACTGAAGCTTTCTTT

j_gene: TRBJ1-5
d_gene: TRBD1
v_gene: TRBV6-5
abundance: NA
CDR3aa: CASRPWRQGGSNQPQHF
CDR3nt: TGTGCCAGCAGGCCATGGAGACAGGGGGGGAGCAATCAGCCCCAGCATTTT

j_gene: TRBJ2-1
d_gene: NA
v_gene: TRBV24-1
abundance: NA
CDR3aa: CATSDREGAWNEQFF
CDR3nt: TGTGCCACCAGTGATCGGGAGGGGGCTTGGAATGAGCAGTTCTTC

j_gene: TRBJ2-3
d_gene: NA
v_gene: TRBV7-2
abundance: many
CDR3aa: CASSPFDTQYF
CDR3nt: TGTGCCAGCAGCCCTTTCGATACGCAGTATTTT

j_gene: TRBJ2-3
d_gene: TRBD2
v_gene: TRBV7-2
abundance: many
CDR3aa: CASSFWAGGADTQYF
CDR3nt: TGTGCCAGCAGCTTTTGGGCGGGGGGGGCAGATACGCAGTATTTT

j_gene: TRBJ2-6
d_gene: TRBD1
v_gene: TRBV7-9
abundance: many
CDR3aa: CASSLRTGGANVLTF
CDR3nt: TGTGCCAGCAGCTTACGGACAGGGGGGGCCAACGTCCTGACTTTC

j_gene: TRBJ2-5
d_gene: TRBD1
v_gene: TRBV5-4
abundance: many
CDR3aa: CASSLQQGDQETQYF
CDR3nt: TGTGCCAGCAGCTTGCAACAGGGGGACCAAGAGACCCAGTACTTC

j_gene: TRBJ1-6
d_gene: TRBD1
v_gene: TRBV5-1
abundance: few
CDR3aa: CASSLVAQGVNSPLHF
CDR3nt: TGCGCCAGCAGCTTGGTTGCACAGGGGGTTAATTCACCCCTCCACTTT

j_gene: TRBJ2-1
d_gene: TRBD1
v_gene: TRBV29-1
abundance: few
CDR3aa: CSVEGDREPNEQFF
CDR3nt: TGCAGCGTTGAGGGGGACAGGGAACCCAATGAGCAGTTCTTC

j_gene: TRBJ1-1
d_gene: NA
v_gene: TRBV6-6
abundance: few
CDR3aa: CASSYQGQSEAFF
CDR3nt: TGTGCCAGCAGTTACCAAGGACAGTCTGAAGCTTTCTTT

j_gene: TRBJ2-2
d_gene: TRBD1
v_gene: TRBV7-9
abundance: NA
CDR3aa: CASSYWTGVGTGELFF
CDR3nt: TGTGCCAGCAGCTACTGGACAGGGGTTGGCACCGGGGAGCTGTTTTTT

j_gene: TRBJ2-2
d_gene: NA
v_gene: TRBV29-1
abundance: many
CDR3aa: CSVEEQLPNTGELFF
CDR3nt: TGCAGCGTTGAAGAACAGCTCCCGAACACCGGGGAGCTGTTTTTT

j_gene: TRBJ2-7
d_gene: NA
v_gene: TRBV20-1
abundance: many
CDR3aa: CSATPRGPHYEQYF
CDR3nt: TGCAGTGCTACTCCGCGGGGGCCCCACTACGAGCAGTACTTC

j_gene: TRBJ2-7
d_gene: NA
v_gene: TRBV27
abundance: many
CDR3aa: CASSLQGTYEQYF
CDR3nt: TGTGCCAGCAGTTTACAGGGTACCTACGAGCAGTACTTC

j_gene: TRBJ1-5
d_gene: NA
v_gene: TRBV20-1
abundance: many
CDR3aa: CSARGWQGNQPQHF
CDR3nt: TGCAGTGCCCGCGGGTGGCAGGGTAATCAGCCCCAGCATTTT

j_gene: TRBJ2-1
d_gene: NA
v_gene: TRBV12-3/TRBV12-4
abundance: few
CDR3aa: CASSPRGFAYNEQFF
CDR3nt: TGTGCCAGCAGTCCCCGGGGGTTCGCCTACAATGAGCAGTTCTTC

j_gene: TRBJ1-1
d_gene: NA
v_gene: TRBV20-1
abundance: many
CDR3aa: CSASLNTEAFF
CDR3nt: TGCAGTGCTAGTCTGAACACTGAAGCTTTCTTT

j_gene: TRBJ2-3
d_gene: NA
v_gene: TRBV27
abundance: NA
CDR3aa: CASSLGGIITDTQYF
CDR3nt: TGTGCCAGCAGTTTAGGGGGGATCATCACAGATACGCAGTATTTT

j_gene: TRBJ1-6
d_gene: NA
v_gene: TRBV20-1
abundance: many
CDR3aa: CSARDYGPEPLHF
CDR3nt: TGCAGTGCTAGAGATTATGGCCCAGAACCCCTCCACTTT

j_gene: TRBJ2-1
d_gene: TRBD2
v_gene: TRBV6-5
abundance: many
CDR3aa: CASSFMGGAYNEQFF
CDR3nt: TGTGCCAGCAGTTTTATGGGGGGGGCCTACAATGAGCAGTTCTTC

j_gene: TRBJ1-1
d_gene: NA
v_gene: TRBV5-1
abundance: few
CDR3aa: CASSATGSSEAFF
CDR3nt: TGCGCCAGCAGCGCTACAGGGTCCTCTGAAGCTTTCTTT

j_gene: TRBJ1-5
d_gene: NA
v_gene: TRBV20-1
abundance: many
CDR3aa: CSARDVNSNQPQHF
CDR3nt: TGCAGTGCTCGCGACGTTAATAGCAATCAGCCCCAGCATTTT

j_gene: TRBJ2-3
d_gene: NA
v_gene: TRBV24-1
abundance: NA
CDR3aa: CATSDTRKGGTDTQYF
CDR3nt: TGTGCCACCAGTGATACGCGAAAGGGGGGGACAGATACGCAGTATTTT

j_gene: TRBJ2-7
d_gene: NA
v_gene: TRBV15
abundance: NA
CDR3aa: CATSRDWGFGTDSYEQYF
CDR3nt: TGTGCCACCAGCAGAGATTGGGGGTTCGGGACGGACTCCTACGAGCAGTACTTC